These 9 T cell receptor beta chains share one sample of origin, sequenced in a study of blood T cell repertoires in COVID-19. Method: immunoSEQ multiplex PCR; TCRdb's copy keeps in-frame clones and lacks some. In the table there are some 360,000 clones, about 87% of which are singletons. Sequenced sample: peripheral blood. Receptors originate from a woman in her sixties with COVID-19, enrolled during active disease.

The chain couples TRBV15 to TRBJ2-7; possibly TRBD2 for D (6 bases). Germline V gene data show CDR1 as LNHNV and CDR2 as YYDKDF (reference sequence). CDR3 length: 16 amino acids. V shed 5 bases and J shed 7 bases, with 24 bases lying between them. The DNA of the CDR3 is TGTGCCACCAGCCCGAGAGGGATGGGACTGCTGAGGGAGCAGTACTTC. As protein: CATSPRGMGLLREQYF.

The genes are TRBV5-1 and TRBJ2-1, with TRBD1 matching over 9 bases. The germline CDR1 and CDR2 sequences are SGHRS and YFSETQ. The length of the CDR3 is 15 residues. With V trimmed by 4 bases and J by 0 bases, 2 bases remained unmatched. The CDR3 bases are TGCGCCAGCAGCCTACAGGGGGCCTCCTACAATGAGCAGTTCTTC. Its translation: CASSLQGASYNEQFF.

The chain couples TRBV28 to TRBJ1-1; 11 positions match TRBD1. Unmatched junction bases numbered 15, after V lost 6 bases and J lost 9 bases. CDR1 is MDHEN and CDR2 is SYDVKM in the germline V gene. The CDR3 length is 16 residues. The CDR3 coding sequence is TGTGCCAGCAGCCGCCCCGGGACAGGGGGTTTTGGTAAAGCTTTCTTT. As protein: CASSRPGTGGFGKAFF.

The chain couples TRBV5-4 to TRBJ1-3, with 10 bases identical to TRBD1. The CDR3 has 16 amino acids. V was clipped by 3 bases and J by 1 base; unmatched bases: 4. CDR1 SGHNT and CDR2 YYREEE come from the germline V gene (reference sequence). In DNA, the CDR3 is TGTGCCAGCAGCTCGACAGGGGGCGCTTCTGGAAACACCATATATTTT. Its translation: CASSSTGGASGNTIYF.

The chain has TRBV16 and TRBJ2-7; possible D gene TRBD1, 5 bases. Trimming cost V 4 bases and J 5 bases, with 15 bases left between them. Germline CDR1 reads KGHSY; CDR2 reads FQNENV. The CDR3 contains 14 residues. The CDR3 sequence: CASSLRAQFNEQYF. CDR3 coding DNA: TGTGCCAGCAGCCTCAGGGCCCAGTTCAACGAGCAGTACTTC.

The CDR3 protein is CASSDPGGNYGYTF. CDR3 in DNA: TGTGCCAGCAGTGACCCCGGGGGGAACTATGGCTACACCTTC. The chain recombines TRBV25-1 with TRBJ1-2; D possibly corresponds to TRBD1 (5 bases). This CDR3 is built from 14 residues. Germline CDR1 reads MGHDK; CDR2 reads SYGVNS. Trimming left V 3 bases short and J 2 bases short, with 10 bases between.

The chain is built from TRBV5-1 and TRBJ2-7; the D gene is possibly TRBD2 (7 bases). This CDR3 has 14 amino acids. Germline CDR1 SGHRS, CDR2 YFSETQ. Deletions cut 5 bases from V and 6 bases from J, with 18 bases between. The CDR3 here is CASRWEEGGLEQYF. DNA for the CDR3: TGCGCCAGCAGATGGGAGGAGGGGGGGCTCGAGCAGTACTTC.

The rearrangement links TRBV7-2 to TRBJ1-1; a possible D gene is TRBD1 (5 bases). Trimming removed 4 bases from V and 0 bases from J, with 12 bases in between. The CDR3 has 15 amino acids. Germline assignment: CDR1 SGHTA and CDR2 FQGNSA. Here the CDR3 DNA reads TGTGCCAGCAGCTCACGGGACTTCCTGAACACTGAAGCTTTCTTT. Its protein is CASSSRDFLNTEAFF.

This chain connects TRBV12-3 or TRBV12-4 to TRBJ1-5; no firm D call. The CDR3 runs to 13 residues. Trimming took off 5 bases at V and 7 bases at J, with 12 bases between the two ends. The DNA of the CDR3 is TGTGCCAGCAGTCGCGAGAGCGGGCAGCCCCAGCATTTT. Encoded protein: CASSRESGQPQHF.